This T cell receptor beta chain was recovered during a study of early T cells in non-severe SARS-CoV-2 infection. cDNA molecules, individually, were tagged with unique molecular identifiers. Using its own MiXCR run on the 5' RACE reads, TCRdb lists one record per CDR3 protein. The repertoire holds fewer than 80,000 distinct CDR3 sequences, around 10% seen once, with 12% in the top ten. This clonotype was found a few times. The germline gives CDR1 ENHRY, CDR2 SYGVKD. The CDR3 runs to 12 residues. V was shortened by 10 bases and J by 0 bases, with 9 bases between the two germline ends. The chain uses TRBV10-3 and TRBJ1-1, with D maybe TRBD1 (6 bases). The sequence derives from an adult who was a healthcare worker with PCR-confirmed SARS-CoV-2 infection or an uninfected control (not recorded which). The starting material was whole blood, obtained at baseline. CDR3 region: CASGQLNTEAFF. CDR3 in DNA: TGTGCCAGCGGACAGTTGAACACTGAAGCTTTCTTT.